This TCR beta chain emerged from a study of T cell repertoires in cytomegalovirus infection. About the research overall: Public signatures in TCR beta pointed to CMV infection and matching HLA type.

The ends were cut back, 6 bases at V and 9 bases at J, with 12 bases in the middle. CDR3 size: 12 residues. Germline V gene sequence: CDR1 SNHLY, CDR2 FYNNEI. This clonotype was counted only a few times. Antigen unknown. Study-level points and caveats: CMV carriers having the relevant HLA were flagged by cumulative public TCR beta family frequency. What dominated the ex vivo response were HLA-C-restricted CMV-specific TCR beta clonotypes.

A single record per CDR3 protein comes from TCRdb applying MiXCR to the reads. Altogether fewer than 550,000 distinct CDR3 sequences are present, around 27% being singletons, with the ten largest covering less than 15%. This clonotype was obtained from a human donor in good health (CMV status not recorded). Some clones in this sample may be carry-over from other donors' samples. V and J are TRBV2 and TRBJ2-1; weak D call: TRBD2 (5 bases). The sequencing input was PBMCs. In DNA, the CDR3 is TGTGCCAGCAGGGTCCGTCGGGGTGAGCAGTTCTTC. It is translated as CASRVRRGEQFF.